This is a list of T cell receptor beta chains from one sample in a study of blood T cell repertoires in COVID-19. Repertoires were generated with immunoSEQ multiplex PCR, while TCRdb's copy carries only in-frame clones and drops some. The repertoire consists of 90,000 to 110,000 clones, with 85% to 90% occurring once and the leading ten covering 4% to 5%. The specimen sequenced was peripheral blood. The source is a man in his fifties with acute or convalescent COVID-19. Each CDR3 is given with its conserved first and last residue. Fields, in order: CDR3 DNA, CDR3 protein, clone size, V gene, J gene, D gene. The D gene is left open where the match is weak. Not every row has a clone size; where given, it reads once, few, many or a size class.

TGTGCCAGTGGACAGGGTGGAGCCTCTGAAGCTTTCTTT	CASGQGGASEAFF	.	TRBV19	TRBJ1-1	TRBD1
TGTGCCAGCAGTTTAGTGAGACAGGGGTTTTTCTACAATGAGCAGTTCTTC	CASSLVRQGFFYNEQFF	once	TRBV27	TRBJ2-1	TRBD1
TGTGCCAGCAGCTGGGGGGGGCAAAGCCTCGAGGCGCAGTACTTC	CASSWGGQSLEAQYF	.	TRBV5-8	TRBJ2-7	.
TGTGCCAGCAGCTTGCGGGGGGCTGGGGCCAACGTCCTGACTTTC	CASSLRGAGANVLTF	.	TRBV5-4	TRBJ2-6	TRBD2
TGTGCCAGCAGTAACTACGACGCGACCTACGAGCAGTACTTC	CASSNYDATYEQYF	few	TRBV28	TRBJ2-7	.
TGTGCCAGCAGCTTGGGGCGCCCAGATACGCAGTATTTT	CASSLGRPDTQYF	.	TRBV7-2	TRBJ2-3	.
TGTGCCACCAGCGGACAGGGGGTCCCAGATACGCAGTATTTT	CATSGQGVPDTQYF	.	TRBV15	TRBJ2-3	TRBD1
TGTGCCAGCAGCCCTACGGGTTACGAGCAGTACTTC	CASSPTGYEQYF	few	TRBV12-3/TRBV12-4	TRBJ2-7	.
TGTGCCAGCAGCTTAGGAGGGCTGGGGGCCAACGTCCTGACTTTC	CASSLGGLGANVLTF	.	TRBV7-9	TRBJ2-6	.
TGTGCCAGCATTCTAGGTTACGAGCAGTACTTC	CASILGYEQYF	.	TRBV27	TRBJ2-7	.
TGCGCCAGCAGCGTCCAGGGGGGATACGAGCAGTACTTC	CASSVQGGYEQYF	.	TRBV10-2	TRBJ2-7	.
TGCGCCAGCAGCCATCCGACAGGAGGAAACACCATATATTTT	CASSHPTGGNTIYF	once	TRBV4-1	TRBJ1-3	.
TGCGCCAGCAGCTTGGCCGGGCGGGAGGGCGAGCAGTACTTC	CASSLAGREGEQYF	.	TRBV5-1	TRBJ2-7	TRBD2
TGTGCCAGTAGTATCTCCCGGGGGGGAGGGTATGGCTACACCTTC	CASSISRGGGYGYTF	.	TRBV19	TRBJ1-2	.
TGCGCCAGCAGCTTGGCCTCTAGCTATGGGGAGACCCAGTACTTC	CASSLASSYGETQYF	.	TRBV5-1	TRBJ2-5	.
TGTGCCAGCAGCGTGCGGACAGGGCGAGAGACCCAGTACTTC	CASSVRTGRETQYF	.	TRBV9	TRBJ2-5	TRBD1
TGTGCCAGCAGTCCCCCCCCACTAGCGGGAGGTGGGGAGCAGTACTTC	CASSPPPLAGGGEQYF	.	TRBV6-2/TRBV6-3	TRBJ2-7	TRBD2
TGTGCCAGCAGCTTAGCAGCAGGGCAAGAGACCCAGTACTTC	CASSLAAGQETQYF	.	TRBV7-9	TRBJ2-5	.
TGTGCCAGCAAAGTGTCAGAGACTAACTACGAGCAGTACTTC	CASKVSETNYEQYF	.	TRBV2	TRBJ2-7	.
TGTGCCATCAGCAACCCTAGGGAGACCCAGTACTTC	CAISNPRETQYF	.	TRBV10-3	TRBJ2-5	.
TGTGCCAGCAGAGTCGGGGAGACCCAGTACTTC	CASRVGETQYF	.	TRBV6-5	TRBJ2-5	.
TGTGCCAGCAGCTTTCCTAGCGGGCCTCTCTACAATGAGCAGTTCTTC	CASSFPSGPLYNEQFF	few	TRBV7-9	TRBJ2-1	TRBD2
TGTGCCAGCAGCTTGACTAGCGGGGGCCAACGATACGAGCAGTACTTC	CASSLTSGGQRYEQYF	once	TRBV7-9	TRBJ2-7	TRBD2
TGTGCCAGCAGCCAAACAGTGCGGGTGACCCAGTACTTC	CASSQTVRVTQYF	.	TRBV14	TRBJ2-5	.
TGTGCCAGCAGCCAAGATGCGAGCAATCAGCCCCAGCATTTT	CASSQDASNQPQHF	.	TRBV4-2	TRBJ1-5	.
TGTGCCAGCAGCGTAGCCAGGTTGAGCTCCTACGAGCAGTACTTC	CASSVARLSSYEQYF	.	TRBV9	TRBJ2-7	.
TGCGCCAGCAGCTTGGAGGGACAGGACTATGGCTACACCTTC	CASSLEGQDYGYTF	.	TRBV5-1	TRBJ1-2	TRBD1
TGTGCCAGCAGACGCGGAGCGGATGAAGCTTTCTTT	CASRRGADEAFF	few	TRBV11-2	TRBJ1-1	.
TGTGCCAGCAGTTTCCGACAGGGGTCCGAGCAGTACTTC	CASSFRQGSEQYF	.	TRBV27	TRBJ2-7	TRBD1
TGCGCCAGCAGCCTAGACAGGTACCTCTATGGCTACACCTTC	CASSLDRYLYGYTF	.	TRBV5-1	TRBJ1-2	.
TGTGCCAGCAGTGAAGGGTCCGGGACCTACGAGCAGTACTTC	CASSEGSGTYEQYF	.	TRBV6-1	TRBJ2-7	.
TGTGCCAGCAGCTTTGTAGACAGGTTCGAGCAGTACTTC	CASSFVDRFEQYF	once	TRBV11-3	TRBJ2-7	.
TGTGCTAGCAGCCCAGACAGACACACTGAAGCTTTCTTT	CASSPDRHTEAFF	.	TRBV7-7	TRBJ1-1	.